Below, 22 T cell receptor beta chains from the same sample are listed, as sequenced in a study of blood T cells in healthy people across ages. Primers used in a second PCR of about 6 to 11 cycles were a sample-barcoded 5' primer and a J-beta primer mix. TCRdb used MiXCR to reprocess the 5' RACE reads, holding one entry per CDR3 protein. Here the sample spans about a million distinct CDR3 sequences, roughly half being singletons. Material: blood. The receptors stem from a woman aged 55-70 years in good health.

This clonotype turned up a few times. The J gene is TRBJ2-1, the V gene TRBV5-1, with D tentatively TRBD1 (6 bases). V dropped 9 bases and J dropped 5 bases, with 24 bases sitting between them. The CDR3 runs 16 residues. Germline lookup yields CDR1 SGHRS and CDR2 YFSETQ. The CDR3, as DNA: TGCGCCATCCAACCCCTCAGCGACAGGCCCAACAATGAGCAGTTCTTC. Translating it yields CAIQPLSDRPNNEQFF. Filled out from reference TRBV5-1 and TRBJ2-1, the complete variable domain reads KAGVTQTPRYLIKTRGQQVTLSCSPISGHRSVSWYQQTPGQGLQFLFEYFSETQRNKGNFPGRFSGRQFSNSRSEMNVSTLELGDSALYLCAIQPLSDRPNNEQFFGPGTRLTVL.

The chain has TRBV27 and TRBJ2-4, with 7 bases that match TRBD1. There are 14 residues in the CDR3. Looked up from germline, CDR1 is MNHEY and CDR2 is SMNVEV (reference sequence). J gave up 5 bases and V 6 bases, and 7 bases lay outside the gene matches. The CDR3 coding sequence is TGTGCCAGCAGCCGACAGGGTTTCGAAAACATTCAGTACTTC. This sequence encodes CASSRQGFENIQYF.

The chain recombines TRBV7-2 with TRBJ2-1; D is possibly TRBD2 (5 bases). The CDR3 has 15 residues. V dropped 5 bases and J dropped 6 bases, with 17 bases sitting between them. Germline values: CDR1 SGHTA, CDR2 FQGNSA. The DNA for the CDR3 is TGTGCCAGCAGCCGGGCGGGTCCCATTGGCAATGAGCAGTTCTTC. Translating it yields CASSRAGPIGNEQFF.

The chain has TRBV4-1 and TRBJ1-2; 9 nucleotides match TRBD1. The CDR3 totals 14 residues. CDR1 MGHRA and CDR2 YSYEKL come from the germline V gene. J lost 9 bases, V lost 3 bases, and 8 bases had no gene match. Written as DNA, the CDR3 is TGCGCCAGCAGCCAGCCGGGACAGGGACAAAGCTACACCTTC. As protein: CASSQPGQGQSYTF.

This chain links TRBV7-2 with TRBJ2-5; a possible D gene is TRBD1 (5 bases). CDR1 and CDR2 from the germline V gene are SGHTA and FQGNSA. Trimming stripped 5 bases from V and 5 bases from J, with 15 bases between. The length of the CDR3 is 14 residues. The CDR3 coding sequence is TGTGCCAGCAGCGCGCAGGGTGGTGGGGAGACCCAGTACTTC. This sequence encodes CASSAQGGGETQYF.

The V call is TRBV7-2, the J call TRBJ2-7; the D is unclear. V was clipped by 1 base and J by 4 bases, with 11 bases between them. CDR1 and CDR2 from the germline V gene are SGHTA and FQGNSA. The CDR3 is made up of 14 amino acids. The DNA for the CDR3 is TGTGCCAGCAGCTTAGGGCCGCCCCGGTACGAGCAGTACTTC. This encodes CASSLGPPRYEQYF. Drawing the rest from reference TRBV7-2 and TRBJ2-7, the complete variable domain is GAGVSQSPSNKVTEKGKDVELRCDPISGHTALYWYRQSLGQGLEFLIYFQGNSAPDKSGLPSDRFSAERTGGSVSTLTIQRTQQEDSAVYLCASSLGPPRYEQYFGPGTRLTVT.

The V and J genes are TRBV6-2 or TRBV6-3 and TRBJ1-1; D possibly corresponds to TRBD1 (5 bases). The CDR3 sequence is 12 residues long. Trimming removed 8 bases at V and 4 bases at J, with 11 bases between. Germline-derived CDR1 and CDR2 are MNHEY and SVGEGT. The CDR3 DNA follows: TGTGCCAGCGGGACCGGTGCCACTGAAGCTTTCTTT. Translation: CASGTGATEAFF.

The chain joins TRBV12-3 or TRBV12-4 to TRBJ2-5; TRBD2 might be the D (6 bases). The CDR3 contains 12 residues. V lost 5 bases, J lost 9 bases, and 13 bases lay in between. CDR3 sequence: CASSADWGAQYF. The CDR3, as DNA: TGTGCCAGCAGTGCAGACTGGGGGGCCCAGTACTTC.

The sample holds a few counts of this clonotype. The V gene is TRBV6-1, the J gene TRBJ1-2; D ambiguous. Between the trimmed V and J ends, which lost 6 bases and 0 bases, there was a span of 8 bases. Germline CDR1 MNHNS, CDR2 SASEGT. This CDR3 is built from 13 residues. CDR3 in amino acids: CASRMIANYGYTF. The CDR3 nucleotides are TGTGCCAGCAGGATGATAGCTAACTATGGCTACACCTTC.

The gene calls are TRBV11-2 and TRBJ2-3; 10 nucleotides line up with TRBD2. Germline CDR1 and CDR2: SGHAT and FQNNGV. J was trimmed by 3 bases and V by 3 bases; bases with no gene match: 12. The length of the CDR3 is 18 residues. CDR3 sequence: CASSFEITVTSGTDTQYF. CDR3 bases: TGTGCCAGCAGCTTCGAGATCACGGTGACTAGCGGGACAGATACGCAGTATTTT.

Only a few counts were recorded for this clonotype. The chain recombines TRBV4-1 with TRBJ2-1; D gene uncertain. Trimming left V 0 bases short and J 1 base short, with 7 bases between. CDR1 and CDR2 from the germline V gene are MGHRA and YSYEKL. This CDR3 has 15 amino acids. The CDR3 nucleotides read TGCGCCAGCAGCCAAGAGGGGTGGTCCTACAATGAGCAGTTCTTC. Protein sequence: CASSQEGWSYNEQFF.

V gene TRBV14 combines with J gene TRBJ1-4; no reliable D call. The CDR3 loop spans 15 amino acids. The V end was cut by 2 bases, the J end by 1 base, with 8 bases between. The V gene's germline CDR1 is SGHDN and CDR2 FVKESK. The CDR3 protein is CASSQLRGTNEKLFF. The CDR3 DNA is TGTGCCAGCAGCCAACTTAGAGGAACTAATGAAAAACTGTTTTTT.

This clonotype has a handful of counts. The chain couples TRBV20-1 to TRBJ2-7; 14 nucleotides align to TRBD2. The CDR3 has 14 residues. V lost 7 bases, J lost 2 bases, and 4 bases stayed unmatched. From germline, CDR1 is DFQATT and CDR2 SNEGSKA (reference sequence). CDR3 nucleotide sequence: TGCAGTGTTTTGACTAGCGGGAGGGCCTACGAGCAGTACTTC. It translates to CSVLTSGRAYEQYF.

As for this clonotype: A much larger clone differs by one base, so this may be a read error. The J gene is TRBJ2-7, the V gene TRBV3-1, with 9 bases identical to TRBD2. Germline-derived CDR1 and CDR2 are LGHDT and YNNKEL (reference sequence). This CDR3 comprises 16 residues. For the CDR3, the DNA is TGTGCCAGCAGCCAAGAGGCGGGAGGGTATAGCTACGGGCAGTACTTC. It codes for CASSQEAGGYSYGQYF.

This clonotype was seen a few times. The genes are TRBV27 and TRBJ2-3, with D maybe TRBD2 (5 bases). The V and J ends lost 6 bases and 5 bases respectively, with 15 bases between them. CDR1 MNHEY and CDR2 SMNVEV come from the germline V gene (reference sequence). CDR3 length: 14 amino acids. The CDR3: CASRTGLAIDTQYF. CDR3 in DNA: TGTGCCAGCAGGACGGGCCTAGCTATAGATACGCAGTATTTT.

The chain couples TRBV6-6 to TRBJ2-4; unclear D gene. Deletions cut 4 bases from V and 4 bases from J, with 14 bases between. Per the germline V gene, CDR1 is MNHNY and CDR2 is SVGAGI (reference sequence). The CDR3 length is 15 residues. The CDR3 region has the DNA TGTGCCAGCAGTTCCGGTAGGACGGTTAAAAACATTCAGTACTTC. Translation: CASSSGRTVKNIQYF.

This clonotype has more than one count but fewer than ten. The CDR3 region is CATSSGDNYNEQFF. In nucleotides, the CDR3 is TGTGCCACCAGCAGCGGTGACAATTACAATGAGCAGTTCTTC. The chain couples TRBV15 to TRBJ2-1, with no clear D. V gave up 3 bases and J gave up 4 bases, with 10 bases separating them. Germline CDR1 is LNHNV and CDR2 is YYDKDF (reference sequence). The CDR3 consists of 14 residues.

CDR3 DNA sequence: TGTGCCAGCAGCACCGCCGGAGCGCCTTATGGCTACACCTTC. Its protein is CASSTAGAPYGYTF. The chain uses TRBV7-9 and TRBJ1-2; D remains unclear. CDR1 is SEHNR and CDR2 is FQNEAQ in the germline V gene (reference sequence). This CDR3 has 14 amino acids. Trimming cost V 5 bases and J 5 bases, with 15 bases left between them.

The chain links TRBV7-9 to TRBJ2-4; 11 bases line up with TRBD1. CDR3 length equals 17 residues. From germline, CDR1 is SEHNR and CDR2 FQNEAQ (reference sequence). J was trimmed by 1 base and V by 4 bases; bases with no gene match: 6. CDR3 DNA: TGTGCCAGCAGCTGGGGACAGGGGGACCGCGCCAAAAACATTCAGTACTTC. Translating it yields CASSWGQGDRAKNIQYF.

This clonotype was counted between two and nine times. V gene TRBV5-1 combines with J gene TRBJ2-7, with D possibly called TRBD1 or TRBD2 (6 bases each). This CDR3 spans 15 amino acids. Germline CDR1 reads SGHRS; CDR2 reads YFSETQ. The V gene lost 5 bases and the J gene lost 3 bases, with 18 bases spanning the gap. The CDR3, as DNA: TGCGCCAGCAGGGAGGGACACCTGGACGTCTACGAGCAGTACTTC. Protein sequence: CASREGHLDVYEQYF. The full variable domain, rest sourced from reference TRBV5-1 and TRBJ2-7, is KAGVTQTPRYLIKTRGQQVTLSCSPISGHRSVSWYQQTPGQGLQFLFEYFSETQRNKGNFPGRFSGRQFSNSRSEMNVSTLELGDSALYLCASREGHLDVYEQYFGPGTRLTVT.

The chain uses TRBV28 and TRBJ2-7, with D perhaps assigned TRBD1 or TRBD2 (5 bases each). The ends were cut back, 8 bases at V and 7 bases at J, with 21 bases in the middle. Germline CDR1 MDHEN, CDR2 SYDVKM. This CDR3 has 14 residues. The CDR3 sequence: CASVSGTVSGEQYF. The DNA of the CDR3 is TGTGCCAGCGTATCCGGGACGGTGTCCGGGGAGCAGTACTTC.

The chain has TRBV20-1 and TRBJ2-3; 9 nucleotides align to TRBD2. Trimming took 8 bases from V and 8 from J; bases not matched to a gene: 17. The CDR3 totals 15 residues. Per the germline V gene, CDR1 is DFQATT and CDR2 is SNEGSKA (reference sequence). The CDR3 nucleotides read TGCAGTAAACTTGGGGTGTCTAGCGGGAAGGGTACGCAGTATTTT. Translating it yields CSKLGVSSGKGTQYF.